The T cell receptor beta chain described here comes from a study of OX40 agonist ivuxolimab in advanced cancers. At the level of the study: Previous treatment with anti-PD-1, anti-PD-L1 or anti-CTLA-4 therapy was allowed; under 50% had received some.

Notes on the study in general: No determination was made of the antigen specificity of the expanded peripheral T cells. Relatively little clonal expansion, among the lowest observed, appeared in partial responders at 0.1-3.0 mg/kg.

As concerns this clone: What it recognizes is unknown.

The repertoire was sequenced with immunoSEQ multiplex PCR; TCRdb's copy has only in-frame clones and lacks some. The sample records around 61,000 clones, approximately 78% being singletons. The CDR3 contains 11 residues. Between the trimmed V and J ends, which lost 6 bases and 11 bases, there was a span of 13 bases. The V gene's germline CDR1 is ENHRY and CDR2 SYGVKD. V is TRBV10-3 and J is TRBJ1-2; D not certain. This receptor was taken from an adult with an advanced solid tumor such as melanoma, head and neck, liver or kidney cancer. Source: CD4+ or CD8+ T cells sorted from blood, taken in a trial of the OX40 agonist ivuxolimab. DNA for the CDR3: TGTGCCATCAGCCTACAGAACGTTTACACCTTC. The encoded protein is CAISLQNVYTF.